This TCR beta chain was identified during a study of blood T cells in healthy people across ages. PBMCs were isolated at a quantity of at least 7 million per sample. Every sample gave at least 5 micrograms of total RNA when it was extracted. A J-beta primer mix and a sample-barcoded 5' primer were used in a second PCR of roughly 6 to 12 cycles. A 12-random-nucleotide template-switch adaptor tagged each cDNA molecule. TCRdb reprocessed the 5' RACE reads with MiXCR, giving one entry per CDR3 protein. The sample contains around 780,000 distinct CDR3 sequences, about 26% of which appear only once. This clonotype showed up just a few times. The CDR3 has 16 residues. The germline V gene encodes CDR1 MGHRA and CDR2 YSYEKL. The J segment lost 1 base and the V segment lost 1 base, leaving 6 bases of the junction unmatched. A further study also used this sample, focusing on T cells of mothers and their children. That source reports: Related pairs of mothers and children showed slightly higher, non-significant overlap versus unrelated pairs.

Sample: blood. The receptor was isolated from a boy aged 5-17 years in good health. V gene TRBV4-1 combines with J gene TRBJ1-2; TRBD1 agrees at 7 bases. The CDR3 region is CASSQVLDRDNYGYTF. DNA for the CDR3: TGCGCCAGCAGCCAAGTCCTCGACAGGGATAACTATGGCTACACCTTC.